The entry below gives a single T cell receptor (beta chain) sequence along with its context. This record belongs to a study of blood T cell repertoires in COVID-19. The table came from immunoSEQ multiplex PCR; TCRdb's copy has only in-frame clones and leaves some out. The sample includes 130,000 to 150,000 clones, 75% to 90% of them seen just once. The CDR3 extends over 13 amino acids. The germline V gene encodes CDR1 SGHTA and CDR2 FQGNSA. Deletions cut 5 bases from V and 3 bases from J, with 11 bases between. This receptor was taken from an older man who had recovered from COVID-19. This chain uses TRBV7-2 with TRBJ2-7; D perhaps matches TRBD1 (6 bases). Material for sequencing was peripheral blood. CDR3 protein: CASSHGTIYEQYF. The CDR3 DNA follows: TGTGCCAGCAGCCACGGGACAATCTACGAGCAGTACTTC.